A single sample is the source of the 15 T cell receptor beta chains below, sequenced in a study of blood T cell repertoires in COVID-19. Method: immunoSEQ multiplex PCR; TCRdb's copy keeps in-frame clones and lacks some. The table records about 130,000 clones, about 83% of them present only once. Sequences were obtained from peripheral blood. The receptor source for this set is a man in his forties or fifties with active or convalescent COVID-19.

The V and J genes are TRBV7-3 and TRBJ2-1; 12 bases line up with TRBD1. Germline loops: CDR1 SGHTA, CDR2 FQGTGA. J gave up 1 base and V 0 bases, and 7 bases lay outside the gene matches. CDR3 length: 19 amino acids. The CDR3 coding sequence is TGTGCCAGCAGCTTAACGGGACAGGGGGCTATTAGATCCTACAATGAGCAGTTCTTC. As protein: CASSLTGQGAIRSYNEQFF.

The V gene is TRBV5-6, the J gene TRBJ1-4; the match to TRBD1 covers 8 bases. The ends lost 5 bases at V and 6 bases at J; junction bases unmatched: 6. This CDR3 has 14 residues. Germline values: CDR1 SGHDT, CDR2 YYEEEE. In DNA, the CDR3 is TGTGCCAGCAGACTAGACAGGGGAGATGAAAAACTGTTTTTT. Amino acids: CASRLDRGDEKLFF.

The chain employs TRBV21-1 and TRBJ2-7; the table's D call TRBD1 went unverified against the DNA. TRBV21-1 is described as a pseudogene. The CDR3 runs to 14 residues. This chain's CDR3 is CASSKGGQGNEQYF. CDR3 in DNA: TGTGCCAGCAGCAAAGGGGGGCAGGGTAACGAGCAGTACTTC.

This clone showed up just a few times. The CDR3 DNA is TGTGCCAGCAGTCTCTCTGGAAACACCATATATTTT. Protein product: CASSLSGNTIYF. The V gene is TRBV12-3 or TRBV12-4, the J gene TRBJ1-3; D unclear. CDR3 length equals 12 residues. The V end was cut by 5 bases, the J end by 0 bases, with 2 bases between.

The CDR3, as DNA: TGTGCCAGCACCGAGCAGGAGGGGGATACGCAGTATTTT. It codes for CASTEQEGDTQYF. The chain joins TRBV7-3 to TRBJ2-3, with TRBD2 as a possible D gene (6 bases). This CDR3 has 13 amino acids. In germline, CDR1 is SGHTA, CDR2 FQGTGA. V gave up 7 bases and J gave up 6 bases, with 14 bases separating them.

The V call is TRBV24-1, the J call TRBJ1-2; D may be TRBD1 (6 bases). The CDR3 extends over 13 amino acids. Trimming removed 7 bases from V and 4 bases from J, with 12 bases in between. Germline CDR1 reads KGHDR; CDR2 reads SFDVKD. CDR3 residues: CATSEGQSYGYTF. The CDR3 coding sequence is TGTGCCACCAGCGAAGGACAGTCCTATGGCTACACCTTC.

This clone was found a few times. This chain joins TRBV5-1 and TRBJ2-3; a weak D match, TRBD2 (6 bases). The CDR3 is made up of 15 amino acids. With 1 base removed from V and 0 bases from J, the gap between germline ends came to 9 bases. CDR1 is SGHRS and CDR2 is YFSETQ in the germline V gene. CDR3 sequence reads: CASSLWGDSTDTQYF. CDR3 bases: TGCGCCAGCAGCTTGTGGGGGGACAGCACAGATACGCAGTATTTT.

For the CDR3, the DNA is TGTGCCAGCAGCCAAGATGCAGTCCTCTCTGGAAACACCATATATTTT. This encodes CASSQDAVLSGNTIYF. The rearrangement joins TRBV3-1 (or the pseudogene TRBV3-2) to TRBJ1-3; D gene ambiguous. The V end was cut by 0 bases, the J end by 0 bases, with 9 bases between. This CDR3 spans 16 amino acids. Germline V lookup: CDR1 LGHDT, CDR2 YNNKEL (reference sequence).

V is TRBV3-1 (or the pseudogene TRBV3-2) and J is TRBJ2-1; 8 bases line up with TRBD1. In germline, CDR1 is LGHDT, CDR2 YNNKEL (reference sequence). V lost 3 bases to trimming and J lost 1 base; unmatched junction nucleotides: 5. The CDR3 spans 16 residues. CDR3 bases: TGTGCCAGCAGCCAGGGGACAGGTTCGTCCTACAATGAGCAGTTCTTC. Translating it yields CASSQGTGSSYNEQFF.

CDR3 loop: CASSLQGGAEAFF. The CDR3 DNA follows: TGCGCCAGCAGCTTACAGGGTGGGGCTGAAGCTTTCTTT. This sequence joins TRBV5-1 and TRBJ1-1, with D perhaps matching TRBD1 (6 bases). V lost 2 bases, J lost 6 bases, and 11 bases lay in between. The germline gives CDR1 SGHRS, CDR2 YFSETQ. The length of the CDR3 is 13 residues.

A word on this clone: An end of the junction differs from the germline gene, which may be a read error. This chain uses TRBV5-8 with TRBJ1-5; no clear D. Germline V gene sequence: CDR1 SGHTS, CDR2 YDEGEE. The length of the CDR3 is 9 residues. The CDR3, as DNA: TGTGCCAGCAGCCTAGACCCATTATTT. It is translated as CASSLDPLF.

This sequence joins TRBV5-4 and TRBJ2-7; TRBD1 aligns across 9 bases. After removal of 4 bases from V and 4 bases from J, the junction contained 3 bases not matched to a gene. Germline CDR1 and CDR2: SGHNT and YYREEE (reference sequence). CDR3 length: 13 residues. The CDR3 coding sequence is TGTGCCAGCAGCAACGGACAGGGGTACGAGCAGTACTTC. This gives the protein CASSNGQGYEQYF.

In its sample, this clone was seen a few times. The chain uses TRBV9 and TRBJ1-3; D possibly corresponds to TRBD1 (5 bases). The V gene lost 0 bases and the J gene lost 6 bases, with 22 bases spanning the gap. There are 18 residues in the CDR3. Germline V lookup: CDR1 SGDLS, CDR2 YYNGEE. In DNA, the CDR3 is TGTGCCAGCAGCGTAGGGGTGGTCCTGGGGGGTGCGGAAAACACCATATATTTT. It encodes CASSVGVVLGGAENTIYF.

The chain uses TRBV2 and TRBJ2-5; D gene ambiguous. Trimming pared 6 bases from V and 2 bases from J, leaving 7 bases between. The CDR3 spans 12 residues. Germline values: CDR1 SNHLY, CDR2 FYNNEI. DNA for the CDR3: TGTGCCAGCAGGCGAGCACAAGAGACCCAGTACTTC. Translated: CASRRAQETQYF.

The V gene is TRBV7-3, the J gene TRBJ2-2; 7 bases are shared with TRBD1. V was clipped by 5 bases and J by 3 bases; unmatched bases: 3. Germline CDR1 and CDR2: SGHTA and FQGTGA. The CDR3 length is 14 residues. DNA for the CDR3: TGTGCCAGCAGCCCGCAGGGGGACACCGGGGAGCTGTTTTTT. This sequence encodes CASSPQGDTGELFF.